Presented here are 14 T cell receptor beta chains from one specimen sequenced in a study of naive and memory T cell subsets. Study conclusions and caveats: Especially in CD8 cells, naive repertoires contained a few larger clonotypes, possibly CD45RA-re-expressing memory cells.

These TCRs are of unknown antigen specificity. Two oligonucleotides, mixed equimolar, formed the beta constant-region primer covering TRBC1 and TRBC2. Four rounds of PCR amplified the ligated cDNA using nested alpha and beta constant-region primers plus SP2. TCRdb reprocessed the UMI-ligation and nested PCR reads via MiXCR and lists one record per CDR3 protein. The data hold about 160,000 distinct CDR3 sequences, with 22% observed a single time. The sequenced sample consisted of naive CD4+ T cells from blood. These receptors all stem from a human donor in good health.

The chain uses TRBV6-2 or TRBV6-3 and TRBJ1-2; D gene ambiguous. CDR3 length: 13 residues. The V end lost 5 bases, the J end lost 2 bases, and 9 bases lay between the germline ends. Germline values: CDR1 MNHEY, CDR2 SVGEGT. The CDR3 DNA reads as TGTGCCAGCAGTCGGACTGGAAACTATGGCTACACCTTC. Protein: CASSRTGNYGYTF.

CDR3 loop: CASSLYVSGEETQYF. The CDR3 nucleotides are TGTGCCAGCAGCTTATATGTGTCGGGCGAAGAGACCCAGTACTTC. The genes are TRBV7-2 and TRBJ2-5; D gene uncertain. CDR1 is SGHTA and CDR2 is FQGNSA in the germline V gene. The CDR3 is 15 amino acids. V dropped 2 bases and J dropped 3 bases, with 13 bases sitting between them.

The CDR3 DNA reads as TGCAGTGCTCCGCGGACTAGCGGGATAAGCACAGATACGCAGTATTTT. Its protein product is CSAPRTSGISTDTQYF. The V call is TRBV20-1, the J call TRBJ2-3, with TRBD2 matching over 12 bases. Unmatched junction bases numbered 6, after V lost 5 bases and J lost 0 bases. CDR3 length equals 16 residues. Germline-derived CDR1 and CDR2 are DFQATT and SNEGSKA (reference sequence).

CDR3 DNA sequence: TGTGCCAGCAGTACTCCTAGGGGGGGGGCCTACAATGAGCAGTTCTTC. This codes for CASSTPRGGAYNEQFF. The V and J genes are TRBV5-4 and TRBJ2-1, with a weak D call TRBD2 (7 bases). The CDR3 covers 16 residues. V gave up 5 bases and J gave up 2 bases, with 17 bases separating them. Germline CDR1 reads SGHNT; CDR2 reads YYREEE (reference sequence). Complete variable domain (other parts from reference TRBV5-4 and TRBJ2-1): ETGVTQSPTHLIKTRGQQVTLRCSSQSGHNTVSWYQQALGQGPQFIFQYYREEENGRGNFPPRFSGLQFPNYSSELNVNALELDDSALYLCASSTPRGGAYNEQFFGPGTRLTVL.

The chain joins TRBV5-1 to TRBJ2-7, with D perhaps matching TRBD1 or TRBD2 (5 bases each). From germline, CDR1 is SGHRS and CDR2 YFSETQ. This CDR3 has 15 amino acids. Trimming shortened V by 0 bases and J by 0 bases, and 10 bases separated the two germline ends. The CDR3, as DNA: TGCGCCAGCAGCTTGGCGGGACGCCTCTCCTACGAGCAGTACTTC. Protein product: CASSLAGRLSYEQYF. The full variable domain, with the rest looked up from reference TRBV5-1 and TRBJ2-7, is KAGVTQTPRYLIKTRGQQVTLSCSPISGHRSVSWYQQTPGQGLQFLFEYFSETQRNKGNFPGRFSGRQFSNSRSEMNVSTLELGDSALYLCASSLAGRLSYEQYFGPGTRLTVT.

The J gene is TRBJ2-7, the V gene TRBV28, with D uncertain. The CDR3 loop spans 12 amino acids. V lost 4 bases to trimming and J lost 5 bases, with 9 bases between them. CDR1 is MDHEN, CDR2 SYDVKM, per germline. CDR3 loop: CASSSPLHEQYF. DNA of the CDR3: TGTGCCAGCAGTTCCCCTCTCCACGAGCAGTACTTC.

This clonotype appeared once. The chain combines TRBV5-1 with TRBJ2-1; D remains ambiguous. This CDR3 is built from 15 residues. Trimming stripped 2 bases from V and 0 bases from J, with 9 bases between. Germline values: CDR1 SGHRS, CDR2 YFSETQ. The CDR3 sequence: CASSLTFSSYNEQFF. CDR3 nucleotides: TGCGCCAGCAGCTTAACTTTTAGCTCCTACAATGAGCAGTTCTTC. The full variable domain, in which reference TRBV5-1 and TRBJ2-1 provide the parts outside the CDR3, is KAGVTQTPRYLIKTRGQQVTLSCSPISGHRSVSWYQQTPGQGLQFLFEYFSETQRNKGNFPGRFSGRQFSNSRSEMNVSTLELGDSALYLCASSLTFSSYNEQFFGPGTRLTVL.

The chain joins TRBV10-1 to TRBJ1-2; perhaps TRBD1 as D (5 bases). The V end was cut by 7 bases, the J end by 3 bases, with 24 bases between. This CDR3 contains 17 residues. Germline CDR1 is WNHNN and CDR2 is SYGVQD (reference sequence). The CDR3 reads CASIPGDYSCWDYGYTF. CDR3 nucleotide sequence: TGCGCCAGCATCCCGGGGGATTATTCCTGTTGGGACTATGGCTACACCTTC.

This chain joins TRBV5-1 and TRBJ1-1, with TRBD1 matching 8 bases. The CDR3 consists of 14 residues. Germline-derived CDR1 and CDR2 are SGHRS and YFSETQ. The V segment lost 1 base and the J segment 12 bases; nucleotides outside the gene matches: 11. For the CDR3, the DNA is TGCGCCAGCAGCTTGACAGGGGGAGATCACGGGACTTTCTTT. The encoded protein is CASSLTGGDHGTFF. Using reference TRBV5-1 and TRBJ1-1 for the parts outside the CDR3, the full variable domain is KAGVTQTPRYLIKTRGQQVTLSCSPISGHRSVSWYQQTPGQGLQFLFEYFSETQRNKGNFPGRFSGRQFSNSRSEMNVSTLELGDSALYLCASSLTGGDHGTFFGQGTRLTVV.

The J gene is TRBJ2-1, the V gene TRBV29-1, with 7 bases lining up with TRBD2. CDR1 and CDR2 (germline): SQVTM, ANQGSEA. This CDR3 region has 14 residues. V lost 7 bases and J lost 3; bases outside the gene matches: 9. The CDR3 is CSARTRANYNEQFF. CDR3 sequence (DNA): TGCAGCGCGCGGACTAGGGCAAACTACAATGAGCAGTTCTTC.

This clonotype was seen more than once but under ten times. J is TRBJ2-7 and V is TRBV20-1, with 10 bases aligning to TRBD1. Germline V gives CDR1 DFQATT, CDR2 SNEGSKA (reference sequence). The CDR3 is made up of 13 amino acids. V lost 6 bases, J lost 5 bases, and 7 bases stayed unmatched. This chain's CDR3 is CSARQGARHEQYF. The CDR3 DNA is TGCAGTGCGAGACAGGGGGCGCGTCACGAGCAGTACTTC.

The sample holds many counts of this clonotype. The CDR3 loop reads CAWSSGMYTDTQYF. As DNA, the CDR3 is TGTGCCTGGAGTAGCGGGATGTACACAGATACGCAGTATTTT. The V call is TRBV30, the J call TRBJ2-3; 7 bases align to TRBD2. Per germline, CDR1 GTSNPN and CDR2 SVGIG (reference sequence). This CDR3 spans 14 amino acids. The V and J ends lost 2 bases and 2 bases, in that order; junction bases with no gene match: 4.

The genes are TRBV20-1 and TRBJ2-7, with D perhaps TRBD2 (6 bases). CDR1 and CDR2 (germline): DFQATT, SNEGSKA (reference sequence). V lost 0 bases and J lost 0, with 18 bases in between. CDR3 length: 17 amino acids. Written as DNA, the CDR3 is TGCAGTGCTAGAGATCGTCGCGGGGCGGGGAGCTCCTACGAGCAGTACTTC. Its translation: CSARDRRGAGSSYEQYF.

In its sample, this clonotype was seen a few times. The chain uses TRBV27 and TRBJ2-1; 9 nucleotides agree with TRBD2. The CDR3 runs 18 residues. From germline, CDR1 is MNHEY and CDR2 SMNVEV (reference sequence). The trim removed 0 bases at V and 7 bases at J, leaving 13 bases unmatched. The CDR3 DNA is TGTGCCAGCAGTTTATCCCCCAACCTAGCGGGACTCTTGAATGAGCAGTTCTTC. It translates to CASSLSPNLAGLLNEQFF.